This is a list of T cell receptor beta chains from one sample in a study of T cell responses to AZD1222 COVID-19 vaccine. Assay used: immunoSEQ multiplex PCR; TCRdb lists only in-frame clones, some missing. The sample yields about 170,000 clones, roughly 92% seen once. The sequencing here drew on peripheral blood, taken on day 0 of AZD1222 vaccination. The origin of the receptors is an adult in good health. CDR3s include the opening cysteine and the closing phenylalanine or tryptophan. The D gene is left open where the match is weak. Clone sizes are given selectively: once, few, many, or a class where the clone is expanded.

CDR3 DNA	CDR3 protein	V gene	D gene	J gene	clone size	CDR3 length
TGTGCCAGCAGCTTAGCTGCAGGCGTGGGGGTCGAGCAGTACTTC	CASSLAAGVGVEQYF	TRBV7-2	-	TRBJ2-7	-	15
TGCGCCAGCAGCCAAGTAAGTCAGGAGGATCAGCCCCAGCATTTT	CASSQVSQEDQPQHF	TRBV4-1	-	TRBJ1-5	-	15
TGTGCCAGCAGTTTAACTATAGCGTACAATGAGCAGTTCTTC	CASSLTIAYNEQFF	TRBV27	-	TRBJ2-1	-	14
TGTGCCAGCAGCCCAAATAGCGGGGGTATATTATACGAGCAGTACTTC	CASSPNSGGILYEQYF	TRBV4-2	TRBD2	TRBJ2-7	-	16
TGTGCCAGCCAGAGGCAGGGGGCACGAAATTCACCCCTCCACTTT	CASQRQGARNSPLHF	TRBV19	TRBD1	TRBJ1-6	-	15
TGTGCCAGCAGCTTGGAACGACGGGGTGAGCAGTTCTTC	CASSLERRGEQFF	TRBV5-6	-	TRBJ2-1	-	13
TGTGCCAGCAGCCAAGAGGGGAATTATGCAACTAATGAAAAACTGTTTTTT	CASSQEGNYATNEKLFF	TRBV4-2	-	TRBJ1-4	-	17
TGTGCCAGCTCTCTGGAGTACTCTGGGGCCAACGTCCTGACTTTC	CASSLEYSGANVLTF	TRBV18	-	TRBJ2-6	few	15
TGTGCCACCAGTGAGCCAGGGGGCGAGAGTCAGCCCCAGCATTTT	CATSEPGGESQPQHF	TRBV24-1	TRBD1	TRBJ1-5	-	15
TGTGCCAGCAGTGACAAGCGGGAGGGGAACGAGCAGTACTTC	CASSDKREGNEQYF	TRBV6-1	TRBD2	TRBJ2-7	once	14
TGTGCCTGGAGTTCAGGGGGTGGTCAGCCCCAGCATTTT	CAWSSGGGQPQHF	TRBV30	TRBD1	TRBJ1-5	-	13
TGTGCCAGCAGCCAGACAGGGGGGTTTGGCTCTGGAAACACCATATATTTT	CASSQTGGFGSGNTIYF	TRBV4-2	TRBD1	TRBJ1-3	-	17
TGTGCCAGTGCGGGGCCTAAGACAGCTGAAGCTTTCTTT	CASAGPKTAEAFF	TRBV19	-	TRBJ1-1	once	13
TGTGCCAGCAGCTTAAGGACAGGGCGAAACACCGGGGAGCTGTTTTTT	CASSLRTGRNTGELFF	TRBV11-2	TRBD1	TRBJ2-2	-	16
TGTGCCAGCAGCCACAAACAGAGCGGGGTGGGTAATGAAAAACTGTTTTTT	CASSHKQSGVGNEKLFF	TRBV5-4	-	TRBJ1-4	-	17
TGTGCCAGCAGCTTAGGGGCCGGGACAGGGGCGAACACTGAAGCTTTCTTT	CASSLGAGTGANTEAFF	TRBV7-6	TRBD1	TRBJ1-1	-	17
TGTGCCAGCAGGACCGGGACTAGCGGAGGAGATACGCAGTATTTT	CASRTGTSGGDTQYF	TRBV6-5	TRBD2	TRBJ2-3	-	15
TGTGCCAGCAGCGTTTCAACCTCCCAAGATACGCAGTATTTT	CASSVSTSQDTQYF	TRBV9	-	TRBJ2-3	-	14
TGTGCCAGCAGCCTGGACAGGGGGCGCGGCGGTCGTGAAGCTTTCTTT	CASSLDRGRGGREAFF	TRBV7-9	TRBD1	TRBJ1-1	-	16
TGTGCCAGCAGTTGGGACAGGAGAAACACTGAAGCTTTCTTT	CASSWDRRNTEAFF	TRBV27	TRBD1	TRBJ1-1	-	14
TGTGCCAGCAGTTACCGGGACACCACCTACGAGCAGTACTTC	CASSYRDTTYEQYF	TRBV27	-	TRBJ2-7	-	14
TGTGCCAGTAGTATTAGGGGGGCAGTAAACGTTCAGCATTTT	CASSIRGAVNVQHF	TRBV19	-	TRBJ1-5	-	14
TGTGCCAGCAGCGTAGGGCTGGGACGCTACGAGCAGTACTTC	CASSVGLGRYEQYF	TRBV9	-	TRBJ2-7	-	14
TGTGCCACCAGCAGTCAGCGGGAGGCCTCCTACGAGCAGTACTTC	CATSSQREASYEQYF	TRBV15	TRBD2	TRBJ2-7	-	15
TGTGCCAGCAGTTCCGCCGCGCTATCTGGCTACACCTTC	CASSSAALSGYTF	TRBV12-3/TRBV12-4	-	TRBJ1-2	-	13
TGTGCCAGCAGTTCCTCGGGACAGGGGGCAAACGAGCAGTACTTC	CASSSSGQGANEQYF	TRBV6-6	TRBD1	TRBJ2-7	-	15
TGTGCCAGCAGCCTTCAACAGGGGGCAACGGGAAACACCATATATTTT	CASSLQQGATGNTIYF	TRBV11-2	TRBD1	TRBJ1-3	-	16
TGTGCCAGCGATCAGCCCCAGCATTTT	CASDQPQHF	TRBV6-4	-	TRBJ1-5	-	9
TGTGCCAGCAGTTCACGACAGGGGAGCAATCAGCCCCAGCATTTT	CASSSRQGSNQPQHF	TRBV6-5	TRBD1	TRBJ1-5	-	15
TGTGCCAGCAGCCTTGGGACTGGCCCTATATCAGAGACCCAGTACTTC	CASSLGTGPISETQYF	TRBV7-9	-	TRBJ2-5	-	16
TGTGCCAGCAGCCAAGTTAAGGGGACCACCTACGAGCAGTACTTC	CASSQVKGTTYEQYF	TRBV3-1/TRBV3-2	-	TRBJ2-7	-	15
TGTGCCAGCAGCCCGGGACAGGGAATTTCCACCATATATTTT	CASSPGQGISTIYF	TRBV7-9	TRBD1	TRBJ1-3	-	14
TGTGCCAGCTCACGGAAAGGGAGGGGCGACACTGAAGCTTTCTTT	CASSRKGRGDTEAFF	TRBV18	-	TRBJ1-1	-	15
TGTGCCAGCAGCAAGGGACAGACCTACAATGAGCAGTTCTTC	CASSKGQTYNEQFF	TRBV5-5	TRBD1	TRBJ2-1	-	14
TGTGCCAGCAGCTTAAGGGCAGCCGGGGCCAACGTCCTGACTTTC	CASSLRAAGANVLTF	TRBV7-3	-	TRBJ2-6	-	15
TGTGCCAGCAGCAAAGCTCTAAGGCTCGGGACTGAAGCTTTCTTT	CASSKALRLGTEAFF	TRBV21-1	-	TRBJ1-1	-	15
TGTGCCAGTTCGAGGGACGAACTAGATTCACCCCTCCACTTT	CASSRDELDSPLHF	TRBV19	-	TRBJ1-6	once	14
TGTGCCAGCAGTTTATGGACAGGCGAGACCCAGTACTTC	CASSLWTGETQYF	TRBV12-3/TRBV12-4	TRBD1	TRBJ2-5	-	13
TGCAGTGCTAGTGGCCAGGGAGGTGGGTCACCCCTCCACTTT	CSASGQGGGSPLHF	TRBV20-1	-	TRBJ1-6	-	14
TGTGCCAGCAGACAAGGGACAGGGGTTAATGAAAAACTGTTTTTT	CASRQGTGVNEKLFF	TRBV7-6	TRBD1	TRBJ1-4	-	15
TGCAGTGCTAGTGGTCAAAGCGACAGGAGCTCCTACGAGCAGTACTTC	CSASGQSDRSSYEQYF	TRBV20-1	-	TRBJ2-7	-	16
TGTGCCAGCAGCTTTACAGGGGATTCCCTCACAGATACGCAGTATTTT	CASSFTGDSLTDTQYF	TRBV7-3	TRBD1	TRBJ2-3	few	16
TGTGCCAGCAGCTTAGGAGGGGGCAATCAGCCCCAGCATTTT	CASSLGGGNQPQHF	TRBV7-9	-	TRBJ1-5	-	14
TGTGCCAGCAGTTATTTCGCAGGGGGCACTGAAGCTTTCTTT	CASSYFAGGTEAFF	TRBV6-2/TRBV6-3	TRBD1	TRBJ1-1	-	14
TGTGCCAGCAGACCCCCGGGACAGTATTATGGCTACACCTTC	CASRPPGQYYGYTF	TRBV6-5	TRBD1	TRBJ1-2	-	14
TGTGCCAGCCCAGCTCCCGGGAGGCCTCCCTACGAGCAGTATTTC	CASPAPGRPPYEQYF	TRBV27	TRBD2	TRBJ2-7	-	15
TGCGCCAGCAGCCAAGATCTGGCTCCCCAGTCACCCCTCCACTTT	CASSQDLAPQSPLHF	TRBV4-1	-	TRBJ1-6	-	15
TGTGCCATCAGGGGGTTTCAGAACACTGAAGCTTTCTTT	CAIRGFQNTEAFF	TRBV10-3	-	TRBJ1-1	-	13
TGTGCCAGCAGTGGGACAGGGGGTTTCTACGAGCAGTACTTC	CASSGTGGFYEQYF	TRBV6-2/TRBV6-3	TRBD1	TRBJ2-7	-	14
TGTGCCACCAGCAATCAAGGTGCCTCCTACAATGAGCAGTTCTTC	CATSNQGASYNEQFF	TRBV15	-	TRBJ2-1	-	15
TGTGCCAGCAGCTTATCGGGTTTGGCAGATACGCAGTATTTT	CASSLSGLADTQYF	TRBV11-2	-	TRBJ2-3	-	14
TGTGCCAGCTCACCAGAGGTTTCTAACTATGGCTACACCTTC	CASSPEVSNYGYTF	TRBV18	-	TRBJ1-2	-	14
TGTGCCAGCAGTGACCTGACAGGGCGAAGCACAGATACGCAGTATTTT	CASSDLTGRSTDTQYF	TRBV25-1	TRBD1	TRBJ2-3	-	16
TGTGCCAGCAGCCCTGGCAACACTGAAGCTTTCTTT	CASSPGNTEAFF	TRBV4-2	-	TRBJ1-1	-	12
TGTGCCAGCAGCCCGCTGGCCAGCACAGATACGCAGTATTTT	CASSPLASTDTQYF	TRBV3-1/TRBV3-2	-	TRBJ2-3	-	14
TGTGCCAGCTACACCGCAGGGGGCCTCGGCTACACCTTC	CASYTAGGLGYTF	TRBV27	TRBD1	TRBJ1-2	once	13
TGCGCCAGCAGCTTTGAGACAGTAAATGAAAAACTGTTTTTT	CASSFETVNEKLFF	TRBV5-1	-	TRBJ1-4	-	14
TGCAGTGCTAGTAGCCCTAGCGGACCTACCGGGGAGCTGTTTTTT	CSASSPSGPTGELFF	TRBV20-1	TRBD2	TRBJ2-2	-	15